Listed below are T cell receptor beta chains from one sample, sequenced in a study of T cells in Graves' hyperthyroidism and ophthalmopathy. TCRdb re-derived calls from the multiplex PCR reads in MiXCR, one entry per CDR3 protein. The sample consists of 500,000 to 750,000 distinct CDR3 sequences, more than 15% of them appearing once. Sequencing was performed on blood. The receptors stem from a woman aged 25 to 39 with Graves' hyperthyroidism. The CDR3 runs from the conserved cysteine through the conserved F or W. D genes are given only for firm matches. Rows give clone size only sometimes, using once, few, many, or a class for an expanded clone.

j_call: TRBJ1-1
clone_size: many
d_call: TRBD1
v_call: TRBV6-1
cdr3_aa: CAIRTGEAFF
cdr3_nt: TGTGCCATCAGGACAGGAGAAGCTTTCTTT

j_call: TRBJ2-2
clone_size: few
d_call: .
v_call: TRBV4-3
cdr3_aa: CASSQDSDGELFF
cdr3_nt: TGCGCCAGCAGCCAAGATTCGGACGGGGAGCTGTTTTTT

j_call: TRBJ1-1
clone_size: .
d_call: .
v_call: TRBV28
cdr3_aa: CASSQSKEGNTEAFF
cdr3_nt: TGCGCCAGCAGCCAAAGCAAGGAGGGCAACACTGAAGCTTTCTTT

j_call: TRBJ2-4
clone_size: many
d_call: .
v_call: TRBV3-1
cdr3_aa: CASSQEEWDIQYF
cdr3_nt: TGTGCCAGCAGCCAAGAAGAATGGGACATTCAGTACTTC

j_call: TRBJ2-4
clone_size: few
d_call: TRBD1
v_call: TRBV10-1
cdr3_aa: CASSEGGQGHIQYF
cdr3_nt: TGCGCCAGCAGTGAAGGTGGACAGGGCCACATTCAGTACTTC

j_call: TRBJ1-1
clone_size: few
d_call: TRBD1
v_call: TRBV7-2
cdr3_aa: CASRTGTGGFSTEAFF
cdr3_nt: TGTGCCAGCAGAACCGGGACAGGGGGCTTTTCGACTGAAGCTTTCTTT

j_call: TRBJ2-7
clone_size: many
d_call: .
v_call: TRBV28
cdr3_aa: CASSPGHLYEQYF
cdr3_nt: TGTGCCAGCAGCCCGGGACACCTCTACGAGCAGTACTTC

j_call: TRBJ2-4
clone_size: many
d_call: .
v_call: TRBV6-2/TRBV6-3
cdr3_aa: CASSSGTGTGRAENIQYF
cdr3_nt: TGTGCCAGCAGCTCGGGGACCGGGACTGGCCGGGCGGAAAACATTCAGTACTTC

j_call: TRBJ2-7
clone_size: .
d_call: TRBD1
v_call: TRBV18
cdr3_aa: CASSPPRQGLYEQYF
cdr3_nt: TGTGCCAGCTCACCACCGAGACAGGGCCTCTACGAGCAGTACTTC

j_call: TRBJ2-2
clone_size: few
d_call: .
v_call: TRBV7-3
cdr3_aa: CASSRRGRQAGTGELFF
cdr3_nt: TGTGCCAGCAGCCGCCGCGGTCGACAGGCGGGCACCGGGGAGCTGTTTTTT

j_call: TRBJ2-1
clone_size: many
d_call: TRBD2
v_call: TRBV5-1
cdr3_aa: CASSLMPSGSNEQFF
cdr3_nt: TGCGCCAGCAGCTTGATGCCTAGCGGGAGTAATGAGCAGTTCTTC

j_call: TRBJ2-3
clone_size: many
d_call: TRBD2
v_call: TRBV6-1
cdr3_aa: CASKAGDTDTQYF
cdr3_nt: TGTGCCAGCAAAGCGGGGGACACAGATACGCAGTATTTT

j_call: TRBJ1-4
clone_size: many
d_call: .
v_call: TRBV12-3/TRBV12-4
cdr3_aa: CASSLVSGKEKLFF
cdr3_nt: TGTGCCAGCAGTTTAGTTAGTGGAAAAGAAAAACTGTTTTTT

j_call: TRBJ2-4
clone_size: few
d_call: TRBD2
v_call: TRBV2
cdr3_aa: CASRGGPGVQYF
cdr3_nt: TGTGCCAGCAGGGGAGGGCCCGGGGTTCAGTACTTC

j_call: TRBJ2-6
clone_size: .
d_call: .
v_call: TRBV7-2
cdr3_aa: CAGSLASGGGPPSGANVLTF
cdr3_nt: TGTGCCGGCAGCTTAGCGAGTGGAGGAGGGCCCCCCTCTGGGGCCAACGTCCTGACTTTC

j_call: TRBJ1-4
clone_size: .
d_call: TRBD1
v_call: TRBV7-2
cdr3_aa: CASSTRQGANEKLFF
cdr3_nt: TGTGCCAGCAGCACGAGACAGGGGGCTAATGAAAAACTGTTTTTT

j_call: TRBJ2-7
clone_size: many
d_call: .
v_call: TRBV6-5
cdr3_aa: CASSYSSPGNYEQYF
cdr3_nt: TGTGCCAGCAGTTACTCGAGCCCCGGGAACTACGAGCAGTACTTC

j_call: TRBJ2-1
clone_size: few
d_call: .
v_call: TRBV15
cdr3_aa: CATSRDNTGNNEQFF
cdr3_nt: TGTGCCACCAGCAGAGACAATACAGGGAACAATGAGCAGTTCTTC

j_call: TRBJ1-2
clone_size: many
d_call: .
v_call: TRBV5-1
cdr3_aa: CASSLSGSEYGYTF
cdr3_nt: TGCGCCAGCAGCTTGTCGGGTTCGGAGTATGGCTACACCTTC

j_call: TRBJ1-3
clone_size: many
d_call: .
v_call: TRBV12-3/TRBV12-4
cdr3_aa: CASSFDVGSSGNTIYF
cdr3_nt: TGTGCCAGCAGTTTTGATGTGGGGAGCTCTGGAAACACCATATATTTT

j_call: TRBJ2-3
clone_size: many
d_call: .
v_call: TRBV7-3
cdr3_aa: CASSFLERGDTQYF
cdr3_nt: TGTGCCAGCAGCTTCTTGGAGAGAGGGGATACGCAGTATTTT

j_call: TRBJ2-3
clone_size: many
d_call: .
v_call: TRBV6-5
cdr3_aa: CASSYGTADTDTQYF
cdr3_nt: TGTGCCAGCAGTTACGGGACTGCAGACACAGATACGCAGTATTTT

j_call: TRBJ1-5
clone_size: many
d_call: .
v_call: TRBV7-2
cdr3_aa: CASSFWQVDQPQHF
cdr3_nt: TGTGCCAGCAGCTTTTGGCAGGTAGATCAGCCCCAGCATTTT

j_call: TRBJ1-2
clone_size: .
d_call: TRBD1
v_call: TRBV27
cdr3_aa: CASSLSPPDRNYGYTF
cdr3_nt: TGTGCCAGCAGTTTATCGCCCCCGGACAGGAACTATGGCTACACCTTC

j_call: TRBJ2-7
clone_size: few
d_call: .
v_call: TRBV5-1
cdr3_aa: CASSLGWGPTYEQYF
cdr3_nt: TGCGCCAGCAGCTTGGGGTGGGGGCCGACCTACGAGCAGTACTTC

j_call: TRBJ2-7
clone_size: .
d_call: .
v_call: TRBV6-2/TRBV6-3
cdr3_aa: CASSVASEQYF
cdr3_nt: TGTGCCAGCTCGGTAGCAAGCGAGCAGTACTTC

j_call: TRBJ1-5
clone_size: many
d_call: .
v_call: TRBV29-1
cdr3_aa: CSVDAGREIQRNSNQPQHF
cdr3_nt: TGCAGCGTTGACGCTGGACGGGAGATCCAACGAAATAGCAATCAGCCCCAGCATTTT

j_call: TRBJ2-3
clone_size: many
d_call: TRBD2
v_call: TRBV2
cdr3_aa: CASSGSGGADTQYF
cdr3_nt: TGTGCCAGCAGTGGGTCGGGAGGTGCAGATACGCAGTATTTT

j_call: TRBJ1-5
clone_size: large
d_call: .
v_call: TRBV10-1
cdr3_aa: CASSDHRNQPQHF
cdr3_nt: TGCGCCAGCAGTGACCATCGTAATCAGCCCCAGCATTTT

j_call: TRBJ2-1
clone_size: many
d_call: TRBD2
v_call: TRBV20-1
cdr3_aa: CSDLAGGSNEQFF
cdr3_nt: TGCAGTGATCTAGCGGGAGGGAGCAATGAGCAGTTCTTC

j_call: TRBJ1-3
clone_size: few
d_call: .
v_call: TRBV6-6
cdr3_aa: CASSYGQGLMDTIYF
cdr3_nt: TGTGCCAGCAGTTACGGTCAGGGTCTCATGGACACCATATATTTT

j_call: TRBJ2-7
clone_size: many
d_call: TRBD1
v_call: TRBV11-2
cdr3_aa: CASSLEGQGYYEQYF
cdr3_nt: TGTGCCAGCAGCTTAGAGGGACAGGGGTACTACGAGCAGTACTTC

j_call: TRBJ2-7
clone_size: few
d_call: TRBD1
v_call: TRBV15
cdr3_aa: CATSREQGATYEQYF
cdr3_nt: TGTGCCACCAGCAGAGAGCAGGGGGCGACCTACGAGCAGTACTTC

j_call: TRBJ2-5
clone_size: .
d_call: .
v_call: TRBV14
cdr3_aa: CASSQARETQYF
cdr3_nt: TGTGCCAGCAGCCAAGCTCGCGAGACCCAGTACTTC

j_call: TRBJ2-1
clone_size: many
d_call: .
v_call: TRBV7-2
cdr3_aa: CASSWTAHNEQFF
cdr3_nt: TGTGCCAGCAGTTGGACAGCCCACAATGAGCAGTTCTTC

j_call: TRBJ1-5
clone_size: many
d_call: .
v_call: TRBV30
cdr3_aa: CAWRGKGGNQPQHF
cdr3_nt: TGTGCCTGGAGAGGCAAAGGTGGAAATCAGCCCCAGCATTTT

j_call: TRBJ2-7
clone_size: many
d_call: .
v_call: TRBV29-1
cdr3_aa: CSVNPGAGSEQYF
cdr3_nt: TGCAGCGTGAATCCGGGAGCTGGTTCAGAGCAGTACTTC

j_call: TRBJ2-1
clone_size: many
d_call: TRBD2
v_call: TRBV18
cdr3_aa: CASSPLPSGNEQFF
cdr3_nt: TGTGCCAGCTCACCATTGCCTAGCGGGAATGAGCAGTTCTTC

j_call: TRBJ2-3
clone_size: many
d_call: .
v_call: TRBV2
cdr3_aa: CASSDQGNTQYF
cdr3_nt: TGTGCCAGCAGTGACCAGGGGAATACGCAGTATTTT